A single sample gave rise to the 30 T cell receptor beta chains below, sequenced in a study of blood T cell repertoires in COVID-19. The protocol was immunoSEQ multiplex PCR, while the TCRdb copy is restricted to in-frame clones and leaves out a portion. Of 40,000 to 45,000 clones listed, around 90% are singletons. Sequenced: peripheral blood. The source is a man aged 50-60 years with COVID-19, enrolled during active disease.

This chain links TRBV30 with TRBJ1-2; 8 bases are a match to TRBD1. V lost 7 bases, J lost 5 bases, and 3 bases stayed unmatched. The CDR3 sequence is 11 residues long. The V gene's germline CDR1 is GTSNPN and CDR2 SVGIG (reference sequence). The CDR3 protein is CASGTGYGYTF. The CDR3 nucleotides are TGTGCCTCGGGGACAGGATATGGCTACACCTTC.

The chain carries TRBV30 and TRBJ2-5; TRBD1 matches 9 bases. J lost 5 bases, V lost 5 bases, and 6 bases had no gene match. This CDR3 is 13 amino acids long. The germline V gene has CDR1 GTSNPN and CDR2 SVGIG (reference sequence). CDR3 in amino acids: CAWATGGGETQYF. DNA for the CDR3: TGTGCCTGGGCAACAGGGGGCGGGGAGACCCAGTACTTC.

This chain links TRBV5-6 with TRBJ2-7; 8 positions match TRBD1. After removal of 5 bases from V and 2 bases from J, the junction contained 3 bases not matched to a gene. Germline CDR1 reads SGHDT; CDR2 reads YYEEEE. The CDR3 has 13 residues. The CDR3 DNA follows: TGTGCCAGCAGGAGACAGGGGCCCTACGAGCAGTACTTC. Its translation is CASRRQGPYEQYF.

The chain carries TRBV6-5 and TRBJ1-1; D remains ambiguous. The length of the CDR3 is 13 residues. Looked up from germline, CDR1 is MNHEY and CDR2 is SVGAGI. The ends were cut back, 4 bases at V and 5 bases at J, with 11 bases in the middle. CDR3 amino acids: CASSSQEGTEAFF. CDR3 DNA sequence: TGTGCCAGCAGTTCCCAGGAGGGAACTGAAGCTTTCTTT.

V gene TRBV5-1 combines with J gene TRBJ2-5, with a weak D call TRBD2 (6 bases). CDR3 length equals 14 residues. CDR1 and CDR2 from the germline V gene are SGHRS and YFSETQ. Trimming took off 4 bases at V and 4 bases at J, with 14 bases between the two ends. The CDR3 here is CASSGVEGGETQYF. CDR3 DNA: TGCGCCAGCAGCGGGGTTGAGGGAGGAGAGACCCAGTACTTC.

CDR3 bases: TGTGCCAGCACCCGAGTTGGGCACCTTCTTTTGCCCCAGCATTTT. This sequence encodes CASTRVGHLLLPQHF. V and J are TRBV28 and TRBJ1-5, with no clear D. V was clipped by 7 bases and J by 9 bases, with 22 bases between them. The CDR3 spans 15 residues. Germline V lookup: CDR1 MDHEN, CDR2 SYDVKM.

The chain combines TRBV7-2 with TRBJ1-5, with TRBD1 as a possible D gene (6 bases). The CDR3 consists of 15 residues. The V end lost 1 base, the J end lost 4 bases, and 11 bases lay between the germline ends. Germline V lookup: CDR1 SGHTA, CDR2 FQGNSA. The CDR3 bases are TGTGCCAGCAGCTTAGGGAACGGACAGAATCAGCCCCAGCATTTT. This codes for CASSLGNGQNQPQHF.

The gene calls are TRBV19 and TRBJ2-2; 9 bases align to TRBD2. The V gene end was trimmed by 5 bases and the J gene end by 2 bases; junction bases not matched to a gene: 3. This CDR3 has 15 residues. Germline assignment: CDR1 LNHDA and CDR2 SQIVND (reference sequence). DNA for the CDR3: TGTGCCAGTAGTGAGGGACTAGCAAACACCGGGGAGCTGTTTTTT. It yields the protein CASSEGLANTGELFF.

This chain uses TRBV5-5 with TRBJ2-3; D is possibly TRBD2 (6 bases). Germline lookup yields CDR1 SGHKS and CDR2 YYEKEE (reference sequence). V lost 4 bases and J lost 0, with 15 bases in between. This CDR3 is built from 16 residues. The CDR3 coding sequence is TGTGCCAGCAGCCCGGGACTGGATTCTAGCACAGATACGCAGTATTTT. Its protein is CASSPGLDSSTDTQYF.

This clone was detected only a few times. V is TRBV7-2 and J is TRBJ1-4, with D hard to call. In germline, CDR1 is SGHTA, CDR2 FQGNSA. V dropped 1 base and J dropped 3 bases, with 6 bases sitting between them. CDR3 length: 14 amino acids. CDR3 region: CASSLESSNEKLFF. The DNA for the CDR3 is TGTGCCAGCAGCTTAGAGAGTTCTAATGAAAAACTGTTTTTT.

The chain has TRBV7-2 and TRBJ1-5, with D perhaps matching TRBD1 (5 bases). This CDR3 spans 15 amino acids. V lost 0 bases and J lost 4, with 10 bases in between. From germline, CDR1 is SGHTA and CDR2 FQGNSA. CDR3 nucleotide sequence: TGTGCCAGCAGCTTAGCACGACAGAGTAATCAGCCCCAGCATTTT. This sequence encodes CASSLARQSNQPQHF.

The J gene is TRBJ2-5, the V gene TRBV5-1; 10 bases are a match to TRBD1. V lost 3 bases and J lost 4; bases outside the gene matches: 6. This CDR3 is 15 amino acids long. Germline V gene data show CDR1 as SGHRS and CDR2 as YFSETQ. CDR3: CASSSPGTGVETQYF. CDR3 DNA sequence: TGCGCCAGCAGCTCTCCCGGGACAGGGGTAGAGACCCAGTACTTC.

This chain joins TRBV7-2 and TRBJ2-1; 8 bases align to TRBD2. The CDR3 has 20 amino acids. Per germline, CDR1 SGHTA and CDR2 FQGNSA. V was pared by 0 bases and J by 0 bases, with 13 bases of the junction left unmatched. The CDR3 here is CASSLAGGLGYPSSYNEQFF. CDR3 in DNA: TGTGCCAGCAGCTTAGCGGGGGGACTAGGCTACCCAAGCTCCTACAATGAGCAGTTCTTC.

The chain joins TRBV5-1 to TRBJ2-7, with TRBD1 matching over 7 bases. V shed 6 bases, J shed 2 bases, and the junction held 8 bases outside the gene matches. The CDR3 length is 14 residues. In germline, CDR1 is SGHRS, CDR2 YFSETQ. The DNA for the CDR3 is TGCGCCAGCACTGGTGGGGACAGAGCCTACGAGCAGTACTTC. Its translation is CASTGGDRAYEQYF.

This clone showed up just once. The chain uses TRBV19 and TRBJ2-7, with 10 bases identical to TRBD2. Germline trimming cut 4 bases from V and 6 bases from J; bases unmatched to any gene: 9. Per germline, CDR1 LNHDA and CDR2 SQIVND (reference sequence). The CDR3 totals 15 residues. CDR3 loop: CASSTASGSDREQYF. The CDR3 DNA is TGTGCCAGTAGTACGGCTAGCGGGAGCGATCGCGAGCAGTACTTC.

Written as DNA, the CDR3 is TGTGCCAGCAGTTATGGGGGCAGGCTGTATAGCAATCAGCCCCAGCATTTT. This sequence encodes CASSYGGRLYSNQPQHF. This chain uses TRBV6-2 or TRBV6-3 with TRBJ1-5, with a weak D call TRBD1 (6 bases). The CDR3 length is 17 residues. V dropped 3 bases and J dropped 0 bases, with 15 bases sitting between them. The germline CDR1 and CDR2 sequences are MNHEY and SVGEGT.

The chain is built from TRBV24-1 and TRBJ2-1; 15 positions agree with TRBD2. Germline V gives CDR1 KGHDR, CDR2 SFDVKD. The CDR3 runs 17 residues. V lost 3 bases, J lost 7 bases, and 6 bases stayed unmatched. Written as DNA, the CDR3 is TGTGCCACCAGTGATCCCCGGACTAGCGGGAGGGGGAATGAGCAGTTCTTC. Protein: CATSDPRTSGRGNEQFF.

The genes are TRBV2 and TRBJ1-2; D unresolved. There are 12 residues in the CDR3. In germline, CDR1 is SNHLY, CDR2 FYNNEI. V lost 7 bases to trimming and J lost 3 bases, with 9 bases between them. The CDR3 coding sequence is TGTGCCAGCAAGGAGGGCGACTATGGCTACACCTTC. It translates to CASKEGDYGYTF.

The rearrangement links TRBV19 to TRBJ2-5; D might be TRBD1 (5 bases). The germline V gene encodes CDR1 LNHDA and CDR2 SQIVND (reference sequence). The CDR3 length is 14 residues. V shed 6 bases and J shed 2 bases, with 13 bases lying between them. This CDR3 is CASSSRPGQETQYF. The CDR3 DNA is TGTGCCAGTAGCAGCCGTCCAGGGCAAGAGACCCAGTACTTC.

This clone is a singleton in its sample. The genes are TRBV2 and TRBJ2-5; 12 nucleotides match TRBD1. J was trimmed by 4 bases and V by 6 bases; bases with no gene match: 6. CDR1 is SNHLY, CDR2 FYNNEI, per germline. The CDR3 is made up of 15 amino acids. The CDR3 bases are TGTGCCAGCAGAGCCGGGACAGGGGGCCCAGAGACCCAGTACTTC. Amino acid sequence: CASRAGTGGPETQYF.

This chain joins TRBV7-9 and TRBJ2-7; 7 bases agree with TRBD1. Germline-derived CDR1 and CDR2 are SEHNR and FQNEAQ (reference sequence). V shed 8 bases, J shed 7 bases, and the junction held 11 bases outside the gene matches. CDR3 length equals 13 residues. CDR3 loop: CASPQGVCQEQYF. DNA for the CDR3: TGTGCCAGCCCTCAGGGGGTATGTCAGGAGCAGTACTTC.

The chain has TRBV5-1 and TRBJ1-4; TRBD1 matches 10 bases. The junction had 1 base not matched to a gene; V was cut back by 4 bases and J by 1 base. This CDR3 is 15 amino acids long. Per the germline V gene, CDR1 is SGHRS and CDR2 is YFSETQ. The CDR3 sequence is CASSRDRGTNEKLFF. CDR3 in DNA: TGCGCCAGCAGCCGGGACAGGGGAACTAATGAAAAACTGTTTTTT.

The V gene is TRBV5-1, the J gene TRBJ2-3; D may be TRBD2 (6 bases). The CDR3 runs to 16 residues. The V and J ends lost 1 base and 0 bases respectively, with 12 bases between them. Germline V gene lookup returns CDR1 SGHRS and CDR2 YFSETQ. The CDR3 loop is CASSLLGDSSTDTQYF. DNA of the CDR3: TGCGCCAGCAGCTTGCTTGGGGACTCGAGCACAGATACGCAGTATTTT.

The chain has TRBV7-9 and TRBJ1-5; D not resolved. Trimming cost V 4 bases and J 5 bases, with 6 bases left between them. Germline values: CDR1 SEHNR, CDR2 FQNEAQ (reference sequence). This CDR3 has 12 amino acids. The CDR3: CASSSVDQPQHF. CDR3 nucleotide sequence: TGTGCCAGCAGCTCAGTTGATCAGCCCCAGCATTTT. Full variable domain (missing parts from reference TRBV7-9 and TRBJ1-5): DTGVSQNPRHKITKRGQNVTFRCDPISEHNRLYWYRQTLGQGPEFLTYFQNEAQLEKSRLLSDRFSAERPKGSFSTLEIQRTEQGDSAMYLCASSSVDQPQHFGDGTRLSIL.

The genes are TRBV4-3 and TRBJ2-2; no definite D call. In germline, CDR1 is LGHNA, CDR2 YSLEER. Trimming removed 0 bases at V and 4 bases at J, with 9 bases between. The CDR3 is 15 amino acids. DNA of the CDR3: TGCGCCAGCAGCCAAGACTCGCCTATCACCGGGGAGCTGTTTTTT. Protein product: CASSQDSPITGELFF.

This chain connects TRBV7-9 to TRBJ1-5, with D unresolved. This CDR3 is 16 amino acids long. V lost 1 base to trimming and J lost 5 bases, with 15 bases between them. CDR1 is SEHNR, CDR2 FQNEAQ, per germline (reference sequence). In DNA form, the CDR3 reads TGTGCCAGCAGCTTAGTTGGGAGCCCACTGGATCAGCCCCAGCATTTT. Amino acid sequence: CASSLVGSPLDQPQHF.

This chain uses TRBV19 with TRBJ2-7; TRBD2 might be the D (6 bases). CDR1 and CDR2 (germline): LNHDA, SQIVND (reference sequence). The CDR3 runs to 14 residues. V shed 3 bases and J shed 2 bases, with 11 bases lying between them. The CDR3 loop reads CASSIGTDTYEQYF. The CDR3 DNA sequence: TGTGCCAGTAGTATCGGGACTGATACCTACGAGCAGTACTTC.

The chain links TRBV19 to TRBJ1-5; D unclear. V was cut by 7 bases and J by 0 bases, with 16 bases left in between. The CDR3 contains 16 residues. Germline V gene lookup returns CDR1 LNHDA and CDR2 SQIVND (reference sequence). The CDR3: CASTSGRSFSNQPQHF. The CDR3 coding sequence is TGTGCCAGTACGTCAGGCCGCTCCTTTAGCAATCAGCCCCAGCATTTT.

This clone is a singleton in its sample. The V gene is TRBV11-3, the J gene TRBJ2-5; 15 bases are a match to TRBD2. The CDR3 totals 16 residues. CDR1 SGHNT and CDR2 YENEEA come from the germline V gene. With V trimmed by 1 base and J by 3 bases, 0 bases remained unmatched. CDR3 region: CASSLGTSGREETQYF. CDR3 nucleotides: TGTGCCAGCAGCTTAGGGACTAGCGGGAGGGAAGAGACCCAGTACTTC.

The gene calls are TRBV18 and TRBJ1-2, with D tentatively TRBD1 (5 bases). Germline loops: CDR1 KGHSH, CDR2 LQKENI. CDR3 length: 16 residues. Trimming pared 3 bases from V and 7 bases from J, leaving 21 bases between. The CDR3 reads CASSPQTQAAGSGYTF. The DNA of the CDR3 is TGTGCCAGCTCACCGCAGACACAGGCCGCCGGTAGTGGCTACACCTTC. Using reference TRBV18 and TRBJ1-2 for the parts outside the CDR3, the full variable domain is NAGVMQNPRHLVRRRGQEARLRCSPMKGHSHVYWYRQLPEEGLKFMVYLQKENIIDESGMPKERFSAEFPKEGPSILRIQQVVRGDSAAYFCASSPQTQAAGSGYTFGSGTRLTVV.